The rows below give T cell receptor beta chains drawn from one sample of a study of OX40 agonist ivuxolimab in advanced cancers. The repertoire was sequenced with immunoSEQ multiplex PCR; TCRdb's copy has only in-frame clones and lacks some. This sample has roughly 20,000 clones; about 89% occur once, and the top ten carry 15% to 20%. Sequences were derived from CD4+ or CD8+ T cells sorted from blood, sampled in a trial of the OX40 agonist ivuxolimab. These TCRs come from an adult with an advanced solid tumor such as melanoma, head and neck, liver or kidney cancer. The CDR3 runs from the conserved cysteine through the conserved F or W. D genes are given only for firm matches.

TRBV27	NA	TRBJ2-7	CASSQGGSGSYEQYF
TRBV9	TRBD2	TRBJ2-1	CASSVVSGGASDEQFF
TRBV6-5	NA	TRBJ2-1	CASSYSMNEQFF
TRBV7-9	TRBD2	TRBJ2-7	CASSFSTSGRDSYEQYF
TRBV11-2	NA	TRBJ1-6	CASSLEPEANSPLHF
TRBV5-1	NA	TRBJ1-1	CASSLILGNTEAFF
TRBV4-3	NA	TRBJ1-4	CASSQGSGRSEKLFF
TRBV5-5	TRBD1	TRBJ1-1	CASSRDSPMNTEAFF
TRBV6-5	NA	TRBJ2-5	CASSYRGGAETQYF
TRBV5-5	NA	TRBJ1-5	CASSSGQSNQPQHF
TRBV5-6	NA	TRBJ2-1	CASSWTDLSYNEQFF
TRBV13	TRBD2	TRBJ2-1	CASSLTSGGALNEQFF
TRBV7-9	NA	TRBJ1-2	CASSSLSGAGRYGYTF
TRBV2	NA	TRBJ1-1	CASSEWGTLNTEAFF
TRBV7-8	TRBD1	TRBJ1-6	CASSLRDRDLDSPLHF
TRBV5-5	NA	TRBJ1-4	CASSLWQDNEKLFF
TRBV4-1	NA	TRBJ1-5	CASSQETPRNSNQPQHF
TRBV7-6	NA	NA	CASSFIPSSYEQYF
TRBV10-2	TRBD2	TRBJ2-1	CASKYTAGGQDEQFF
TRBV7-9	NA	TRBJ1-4	CASSLTGFNEKLFF
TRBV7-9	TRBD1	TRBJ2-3	CASSPRQGSSTDTQYF
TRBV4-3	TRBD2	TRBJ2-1	CASSQLPLSGGYNEQFF
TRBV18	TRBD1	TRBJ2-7	CASSSDRAYEQYF
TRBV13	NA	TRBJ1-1	CASSSSWTEDEAFF
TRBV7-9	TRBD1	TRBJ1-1	CASSADRHYTEAFF
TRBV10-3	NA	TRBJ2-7	CAIRRGADEQYF
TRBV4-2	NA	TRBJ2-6	CASSQVSGANVLTF
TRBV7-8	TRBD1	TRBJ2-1	CASSLTGGISNEQFF
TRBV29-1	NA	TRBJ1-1	CSVVYHNTEAFF
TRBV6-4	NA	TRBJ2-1	CASSPQSSEQFF
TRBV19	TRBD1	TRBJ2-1	CASRRDRGDYNEQFF
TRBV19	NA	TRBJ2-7	CASSIMDSYEQYF
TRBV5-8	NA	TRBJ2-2	CASSRSSYGELFF
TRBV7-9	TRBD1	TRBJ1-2	CASRSGQGSYYGYTF
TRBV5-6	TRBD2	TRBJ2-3	CASSLAGLAGDMTDTQYF
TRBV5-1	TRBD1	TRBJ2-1	CASSLGTGGPYNEQFF
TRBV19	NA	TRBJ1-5	CASSIVLGGNQPQHF
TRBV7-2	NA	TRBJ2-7	CASSLPIAMVPYEQYF
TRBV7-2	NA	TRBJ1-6	CASSPDRSSYNSPLHF
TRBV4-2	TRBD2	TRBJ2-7	CASSQVTSGGAAGEQYF
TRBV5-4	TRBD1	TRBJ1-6	CASSFFQDRVSVGLHF
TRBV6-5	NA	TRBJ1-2	CASSEQGLGYGYTF
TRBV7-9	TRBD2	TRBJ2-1	CASSLAGTSGGTYNEQFF
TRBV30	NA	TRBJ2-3	CAWSVLGTDTQYF
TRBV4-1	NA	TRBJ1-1	CASSQGKNTEAFF
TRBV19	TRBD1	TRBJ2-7	CASSPTGSYEQYF
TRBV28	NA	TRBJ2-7	CASSLPAVSGEQYF
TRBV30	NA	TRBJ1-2	CAWSVGRPHTF
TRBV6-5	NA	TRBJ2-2	CASSYSMGGNTGELFF
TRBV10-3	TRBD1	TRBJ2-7	CAISGPGQGIHEQYF
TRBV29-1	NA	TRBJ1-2	CSALDSDYYGYTF
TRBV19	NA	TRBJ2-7	CASSIDSSPGYEQYF
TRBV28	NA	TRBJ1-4	CASSAETTLEKLFF
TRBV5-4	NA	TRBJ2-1	CASSHSAGTYNEQFF
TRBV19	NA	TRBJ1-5	CASTPRGGGNQPQHF
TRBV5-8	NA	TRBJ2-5	CASSPGEGFGETQYF
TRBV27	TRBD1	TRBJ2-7	CASSLGTDPYEQYF
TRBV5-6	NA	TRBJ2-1	CASSHGGLSYNEQFF
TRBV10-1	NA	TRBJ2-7	CASSESTGLYEQYF